Listed below are T cell receptor beta chains from one sample, sequenced in a study of PD-1 and CTLA-4 blockade in melanoma. TCRdb's copy holds only in-frame clones and misses some; the assay was immunoSEQ multiplex PCR. The repertoire consists of more than 25,000 clones, with roughly 89% occurring once and the leading ten covering roughly 8%. The material was CD8+ T cells from peripheral blood, obtained before anti-PD-1 treatment. These TCRs come from a human donor with melanoma. The CDR3 runs from the conserved cysteine through the conserved F or W. D genes are given only for firm matches.

V,length,D,J,DNA,CDR3
TRBV15,13,-,TRBJ2-1,TGTGCCACCAGCAGAGGCAGGGCCGATGAGCAGTTCTTC,CATSRGRADEQFF
TRBV6-5,14,TRBD2,TRBJ2-1,TGTGCCAGCAGCGAGCGGGGGGGATACAATGAGCAGTTCTTC,CASSERGGYNEQFF
TRBV27,19,TRBD1,TRBJ1-2,TGTGCCAGCAGTTTATCACCCCTAACGGGGGACAGGGGGCTATATGGCTACACCTTC,CASSLSPLTGDRGLYGYTF
TRBV6-5,15,-,TRBJ1-6,TGTGCCACCAAAGGGACTAGCTCCTATAATTCACCCCTCCACTTT,CATKGTSSYNSPLHF
TRBV7-3,13,TRBD1,TRBJ2-1,TGTGCCAGCAGCTCGACAGGGGTTGATGAGCAGTTCTTC,CASSSTGVDEQFF
TRBV2,13,-,TRBJ2-3,TGTGCCAGCAGTGAAGGCCTTACAGATACGCAGTATTTT,CASSEGLTDTQYF
TRBV13,13,-,TRBJ1-3,TGTGCCAGCAGCTTGCGTATCGGAAACACCATATATTTT,CASSLRIGNTIYF
TRBV29-1,14,TRBD1,TRBJ1-1,TGCAGCGTCTCCGGGACAGGGTTGAACACTGAAGCTTTCTTT,CSVSGTGLNTEAFF
TRBV4-1,16,-,TRBJ1-1,TGCGCCAGCAGCCAAGAAGAAGGGGCGGGGAACACTGAAGCTTTCTTT,CASSQEEGAGNTEAFF
TRBV24-1,14,-,TRBJ1-1,TGTGCCACCAGTGATGGCCCCACGAACACTGAAGCTTTCTTT,CATSDGPTNTEAFF